This T cell receptor beta chain was recorded in a study of T cells in Graves' hyperthyroidism and ophthalmopathy. Trimming removed 5 bases at V and 3 bases at J, with 10 bases between. CDR3 length equals 13 residues. From germline, CDR1 is GTSNPN and CDR2 SVGIG (reference sequence). The investigators amplified TCR beta CDR3 regions from RNA transcripts. RT-PCR in the first round (using the HTBI primer set) targeted the TCR CDR3. MiXCR, run by TCRdb on the multiplex PCR reads, gives a single entry per CDR3 protein. Among about 420,000 distinct CDR3 sequences, roughly 15% were seen once, and the ten largest hold approximately 5.3%. This clonotype was counted at least ten times.

The chain has TRBV30 and TRBJ2-2, with TRBD1 as a possible D gene (5 bases). This clonotype was obtained from a woman younger than 35 with Graves' hyperthyroidism. The sequenced material came from blood. This CDR3 reads CAWGTGYTGELFF. In DNA, the CDR3 is TGTGCCTGGGGAACAGGTTACACCGGGGAGCTGTTTTTT.